This T cell receptor beta chain emerged from a study of neurological immune-mediated disorders. Whole-study results and caveats: In HTLV-1-associated myelopathy, TCR clonal expansion was greatest, and in multiple sclerosis it was least, below healthy controls.

At least ten counts were recorded for this clonotype. Its antigen is not identified. Germline V gene sequence: CDR1 SGHRS, CDR2 YFSETQ. This CDR3 spans 14 amino acids. V lost 3 bases and J 1 base, leaving 9 bases between the germline ends. The cDNA was synthesized by 5'RACE incorporating 10-nucleotide random UMIs. TCRdb re-called the 5' RACE reads with MiXCR, one entry per CDR3 protein. There are about 57,000 distinct CDR3 sequences in the sample; approximately 12% occur only once, and 6% to 8.5% lies in the top ten. Time point denoted: longitudinal time-point 1 (baseline). This clonotype was sampled from a male donor with HTLV-1-associated myelopathy (HAM/TSP). This chain joins TRBV5-1 and TRBJ2-3, with no clear D. Material: PBMCs. The CDR3 is CASSSSLGTDTQYF. The CDR3 DNA sequence: TGCGCCAGCAGCTCCTCTCTGGGCACAGATACGCAGTATTTT.